This TCR beta chain was obtained from a study of tumor-infiltrating lymphocytes in primary liver carcinoma. As for the study in general: Maximum tumor diameters ranged from roughly 4.2 to 11 cm, stage T1-T3 N0M0.

General study results and limits: Tumor tissue displayed a significantly greater top-250-clone fraction than blood (p = 0.039). Tumor-adjacent and tumor-blood pairs shared less of their repertoires than tumor region pairs shared.

V shed 2 bases and J shed 1 base, with 11 bases lying between them. This CDR3 is built from 15 residues. Extraction also yielded germline DNA, while blood RNA was obtained from unsorted whole blood. The collection of 4 to 4.5 milliliters of peripheral blood preceded surgery. This clonotype was observed a few times. Its specificity is not known. Constant-region priming of about 0.5 ug total RNA yielded TCR beta cDNA. The TCR beta library was amplified through three nested multiplex PCR rounds in a modified ARM-PCR procedure. In the first two PCR rounds, TRBV1-TRBV30 forward primers were paired with a C-beta reverse primer, and each round lasted about 9 cycles. MiXCR was run by TCRdb on the multiplex PCR reads, yielding one entry per CDR3 protein. The table lists about 330,000 distinct CDR3 sequences, about two thirds of them singletons.

Sample: peripheral blood. This rearrangement joins TRBV12-3 or TRBV12-4 to TRBJ1-2, with D tentatively TRBD1 (5 bases). This clonotype originated in a man in his forties with primary liver carcinoma and hepatitis B virus infection. Written as DNA, the CDR3 is TGTGCCAGCAGTTTAATGGCAGGGAATAACTATGGCTACACCTTC. Translating it yields CASSLMAGNNYGYTF.